These T cell receptor beta chains were read from a single sample in a study of cytomegalovirus exposure and HLA in healthy donors. Some clones are missing from TCRdb's copy, which holds only in-frame ones; the method was immunoSEQ multiplex PCR. The data hold under 140,000 clones, with roughly three quarters observed a single time. Specimen: PBMCs. Receptor source: a man aged 25 to 40 in good health and CMV-seropositive. CDR3s include the opening cysteine and the closing phenylalanine or tryptophan. D genes are given only for firm matches. The size of a clone is reported for some rows only, either as once, few or many, or as a class for expanded clones.

D gene: TRBD2; clone size: NA; J gene: TRBJ2-2; V gene: TRBV27; CDR3 DNA: TGTGCCAGCAGTTTCGGGGGGACTTCCGGGGAGCTGTTTTTT; CDR3 protein: CASSFGGTSGELFF
D gene: TRBD1; clone size: NA; J gene: TRBJ1-1; V gene: TRBV15; CDR3 DNA: TGTGCCACCAGCAGACCGACAGGGGGCAACACTGAAGCTTTCTTT; CDR3 protein: CATSRPTGGNTEAFF
D gene: TRBD1; clone size: few; J gene: TRBJ2-2; V gene: TRBV6-5; CDR3 DNA: TGTGCCAGCAGTTACTTTGACAGGGCGGGCGGGGAGCTGTTTTTT; CDR3 protein: CASSYFDRAGGELFF
D gene: NA; clone size: NA; J gene: TRBJ1-2; V gene: TRBV4-3; CDR3 DNA: TGCGCCAGCAGCCATACGGGAGAGGGCAGAGACTATGGCTACACCTTC; CDR3 protein: CASSHTGEGRDYGYTF
D gene: NA; clone size: NA; J gene: TRBJ2-3; V gene: TRBV6-6; CDR3 DNA: TGTGCCAGCATGAGGCAGGGTGGCACAGATACGCAGTATTTT; CDR3 protein: CASMRQGGTDTQYF
D gene: NA; clone size: NA; J gene: TRBJ2-5; V gene: TRBV4-2; CDR3 DNA: TGTGCCAGCAGCCAAGGCGGCGGGGAAGTAGAGACCCAGTACTTC; CDR3 protein: CASSQGGGEVETQYF
D gene: TRBD2; clone size: few; J gene: TRBJ2-7; V gene: TRBV4-2; CDR3 DNA: TGTGCCAGCAGCCAAGGGCTAGCGGGGAGCTCCTACGAGCAGTACTTC; CDR3 protein: CASSQGLAGSSYEQYF
D gene: NA; clone size: NA; J gene: TRBJ2-7; V gene: TRBV30; CDR3 DNA: TGTGCCTGGAACAGTTTTAACGCCTACGAGCAGTACTTC; CDR3 protein: CAWNSFNAYEQYF
D gene: NA; clone size: NA; J gene: TRBJ1-2; V gene: TRBV6-7; CDR3 DNA: TGTGCCAGCAAAACCGGTGGGCCCTATGGCTACACCTTC; CDR3 protein: CASKTGGPYGYTF
D gene: TRBD1; clone size: NA; J gene: TRBJ2-7; V gene: TRBV4-3; CDR3 DNA: TGCGCCAGCAGCCAAGATTTCAGGGGGATCTACGAGCAGTACTTC; CDR3 protein: CASSQDFRGIYEQYF
D gene: NA; clone size: NA; J gene: TRBJ2-5; V gene: TRBV5-1; CDR3 DNA: TGCGCCAGCAGCTTAATCCTCCAAGAGACCCAGTACTTC; CDR3 protein: CASSLILQETQYF
D gene: TRBD1; clone size: NA; J gene: TRBJ1-2; V gene: TRBV19; CDR3 DNA: TGTGCCAGTAGTATCGACAGGGTGCAGTCTGTCTATGGCTACACCTTC; CDR3 protein: CASSIDRVQSVYGYTF
D gene: TRBD2; clone size: NA; J gene: TRBJ2-1; V gene: TRBV13; CDR3 DNA: TGTGCCAGCAGCTTAGCCCTGGGACTAGCGCTACCCAATGAGCAGTTCTTC; CDR3 protein: CASSLALGLALPNEQFF
D gene: TRBD1; clone size: NA; J gene: TRBJ2-1; V gene: TRBV7-8; CDR3 DNA: TGTGCCAGCAGCGTTACCGGGACAGGGTTCTATGAGCAGTTCTTC; CDR3 protein: CASSVTGTGFYEQFF
D gene: TRBD1; clone size: few; J gene: TRBJ2-1; V gene: TRBV9; CDR3 DNA: TGTGCCAGCAGCGTAGGGGACAGGGAGGAGAACAATGAGCAGTTCTTC; CDR3 protein: CASSVGDREENNEQFF
D gene: TRBD2; clone size: NA; J gene: TRBJ2-7; V gene: TRBV11-2; CDR3 DNA: TGTGCCAGCAGCTTAGACCAGGGAGCGGGAATGTCCTACGAGCAGTACTTC; CDR3 protein: CASSLDQGAGMSYEQYF
D gene: NA; clone size: few; J gene: TRBJ2-5; V gene: TRBV5-6; CDR3 DNA: TGTGCCAGCAGCCCTCGCGTGTACCAAGAGACCCAGTACTTC; CDR3 protein: CASSPRVYQETQYF
D gene: NA; clone size: NA; J gene: TRBJ2-7; V gene: TRBV7-9; CDR3 DNA: TGTTCCAGCGGGCTTGGGGGCCGCGACGAGCAGTACTTC; CDR3 protein: CSSGLGGRDEQYF
D gene: NA; clone size: NA; J gene: TRBJ1-1; V gene: TRBV7-2; CDR3 DNA: TGTGCCAGCAGCTTAGAGGGGGGGTTCACTGAAGCTTTCTTT; CDR3 protein: CASSLEGGFTEAFF
D gene: NA; clone size: once; J gene: TRBJ2-2; V gene: TRBV12-5; CDR3 DNA: TGTGCTAGTGGTCAGGGGAACACCGGGGAGCTGTTTTTT; CDR3 protein: CASGQGNTGELFF
D gene: NA; clone size: NA; J gene: TRBJ2-7; V gene: TRBV5-5; CDR3 DNA: TGTGCCAGCAGCTACAGGGATGGGACCTACGAGCAGTACTTC; CDR3 protein: CASSYRDGTYEQYF
D gene: NA; clone size: NA; J gene: TRBJ1-5; V gene: TRBV2; CDR3 DNA: TGTGCCAGCAGTGACGATGGAGAGTATCAGCCCCAGCATTTT; CDR3 protein: CASSDDGEYQPQHF
D gene: NA; clone size: NA; J gene: TRBJ1-2; V gene: TRBV9; CDR3 DNA: TGTGCCAGCAGCGGTGGACTGGGGGGCTACACCTTC; CDR3 protein: CASSGGLGGYTF
D gene: NA; clone size: once; J gene: TRBJ1-2; V gene: TRBV18; CDR3 DNA: TGTGCCAGCTCACCTGAGCGGGGACAAAGAGGCTACACCTTC; CDR3 protein: CASSPERGQRGYTF
D gene: NA; clone size: NA; J gene: TRBJ1-1; V gene: TRBV6-5; CDR3 DNA: TGTGCCAGCCTCATGCCACAGGTCGTTGGTACTGAAGCTTTCTTT; CDR3 protein: CASLMPQVVGTEAFF
D gene: TRBD1; clone size: NA; J gene: TRBJ2-7; V gene: TRBV7-2; CDR3 DNA: TGTGCCAGCAGCCAACCTGGACAGGACCACGAGCAGTACTTC; CDR3 protein: CASSQPGQDHEQYF
D gene: NA; clone size: NA; J gene: TRBJ1-2; V gene: TRBV7-8; CDR3 DNA: TGTGCCAGCTCCCTTAACAGGGCAATGGGCTACACCTTC; CDR3 protein: CASSLNRAMGYTF
D gene: TRBD1; clone size: NA; J gene: TRBJ2-7; V gene: TRBV7-9; CDR3 DNA: TGTGCCAGCAGCTCCTCCGGGACAGGGGTTTACGAGCAGTACTTC; CDR3 protein: CASSSSGTGVYEQYF
D gene: TRBD2; clone size: NA; J gene: TRBJ2-3; V gene: TRBV30; CDR3 DNA: TGTGCCTGGAGTGCATCTAGCGGGGACACAGATACGCAGTATTTT; CDR3 protein: CAWSASSGDTDTQYF
D gene: NA; clone size: few; J gene: TRBJ1-5; V gene: TRBV19; CDR3 DNA: TGTGCCAGTAGTATAGAGCTACAGCCCCAGCATTTT; CDR3 protein: CASSIELQPQHF
D gene: NA; clone size: once; J gene: TRBJ1-6; V gene: TRBV27; CDR3 DNA: TGTGCCAGTCGTGCTTACGGGGGGTCCTATAATTCACCCCTCCACTTT; CDR3 protein: CASRAYGGSYNSPLHF
D gene: NA; clone size: NA; J gene: TRBJ1-2; V gene: TRBV11-2; CDR3 DNA: TGTGCCAGCAGCCAGACCGGGCGAGGGAGTAATGGCTACACCTTC; CDR3 protein: CASSQTGRGSNGYTF
D gene: NA; clone size: few; J gene: TRBJ2-7; V gene: TRBV27; CDR3 DNA: TGTGCCAGCAGTCCTGTTGGACGCCGGGGCGAGCAGTACTTC; CDR3 protein: CASSPVGRRGEQYF
D gene: TRBD2; clone size: NA; J gene: TRBJ2-1; V gene: TRBV7-9; CDR3 DNA: TGTGCCAGCAGCCGGCGACTAGCGGGACTCAATGAGCAGTTCTTC; CDR3 protein: CASSRRLAGLNEQFF
D gene: TRBD1; clone size: NA; J gene: TRBJ1-2; V gene: TRBV19; CDR3 DNA: TGTGCCAGTAGAAAAAAACAGGGGAACCTCTATGGCTACACCTTC; CDR3 protein: CASRKKQGNLYGYTF
D gene: TRBD1; clone size: NA; J gene: TRBJ1-1; V gene: TRBV4-1; CDR3 DNA: TGCGCCAGCAGACTCGATCAGGGGGCGCAGACTGAAGCTTTCTTT; CDR3 protein: CASRLDQGAQTEAFF
D gene: TRBD1; clone size: NA; J gene: TRBJ1-2; V gene: TRBV29-1; CDR3 DNA: TGCAGCGTTGACATCGGACAGGGAGCCGTCTATGGCTACACCTTC; CDR3 protein: CSVDIGQGAVYGYTF
D gene: NA; clone size: NA; J gene: TRBJ2-3; V gene: TRBV7-6; CDR3 DNA: TGTGCCAGCAGCTTAGGTGGGGGGAGTCCAGATACGCAGTATTTT; CDR3 protein: CASSLGGGSPDTQYF
D gene: TRBD1; clone size: NA; J gene: TRBJ1-2; V gene: TRBV2; CDR3 DNA: TGTGCCAGCAGGGGGACAGGGGGCTTCTATGGCTACACCTTC; CDR3 protein: CASRGTGGFYGYTF
D gene: NA; clone size: few; J gene: TRBJ1-1; V gene: TRBV5-5; CDR3 DNA: TGTGCCAGCAGCGACCCGGGGTCTGGCTCCGAAGCTTTCTTT; CDR3 protein: CASSDPGSGSEAFF
D gene: TRBD1; clone size: NA; J gene: TRBJ1-6; V gene: TRBV6-6; CDR3 DNA: TGTGCCAGCAGGCCGACAGGGGGCTCCTATAATTCACCCCTCCACTTT; CDR3 protein: CASRPTGGSYNSPLHF
D gene: NA; clone size: NA; J gene: TRBJ2-3; V gene: TRBV21-1; CDR3 DNA: TGTGCCAGCAGTCTTACTAGCGGGGGGAGCACAGATACGCAGTATTTT; CDR3 protein: CASSLTSGGSTDTQYF
D gene: TRBD1; clone size: few; J gene: TRBJ1-1; V gene: TRBV4-1; CDR3 DNA: TGCGCCAGCAGCCAAGACGGGACAGGGAACACTGAAGCTTTCTTT; CDR3 protein: CASSQDGTGNTEAFF
D gene: NA; clone size: once; J gene: TRBJ2-1; V gene: TRBV25-1; CDR3 DNA: TGTGCCAGCAGTTTCAGCAGCGCGGCAAACAATGAGCAGTTCTTC; CDR3 protein: CASSFSSAANNEQFF
D gene: TRBD1; clone size: NA; J gene: TRBJ1-6; V gene: TRBV7-2; CDR3 DNA: TGTGCCAGCAGCTTGAGAGGACAGGGGGTTCGTTCACCCCTCCACTTT; CDR3 protein: CASSLRGQGVRSPLHF
D gene: NA; clone size: NA; J gene: TRBJ2-7; V gene: TRBV2; CDR3 DNA: TGTGCCAGCAGTGTCAGGGCCTCAAGCTACGAGCAGTACTTC; CDR3 protein: CASSVRASSYEQYF
D gene: TRBD1; clone size: NA; J gene: TRBJ1-2; V gene: TRBV19; CDR3 DNA: TGTGCCAGTAGTGCTGGACAGGGCAACTATGGCTACACCTTC; CDR3 protein: CASSAGQGNYGYTF
D gene: NA; clone size: NA; J gene: TRBJ1-4; V gene: TRBV11-1; CDR3 DNA: TGTGCCAGCAGCCTCACGCGGATTAATGAAAAACTGTTTTTT; CDR3 protein: CASSLTRINEKLFF
D gene: NA; clone size: NA; J gene: TRBJ2-5; V gene: TRBV9; CDR3 DNA: TGTGCCAGCAGCGCGGGGGACGAAGAGACCCAGTACTTC; CDR3 protein: CASSAGDEETQYF
D gene: TRBD1; clone size: few; J gene: TRBJ1-1; V gene: TRBV6-6; CDR3 DNA: TGTGCCAGTCCTGCCGGGACAGAAAACACTGAAGCTTTCTTT; CDR3 protein: CASPAGTENTEAFF